This passage covers 18 T cell receptor beta chains from one sample sequenced in a study of cytomegalovirus exposure and HLA in healthy donors. Primers for the PCR totalled 60 Vbeta and 13 Jbeta. Produced via immunoSEQ multiplex PCR; TCRdb's table is partial and in-frame only. This repertoire includes under 200,000 clones. Sample: PBMCs. These receptors came from a woman aged 18-29 years in good health and CMV-seropositive.

The gene calls are TRBV5-4 and TRBJ1-2; D not certain. Trimming removed 4 bases from V and 3 bases from J, with 13 bases in between. CDR3 size: 14 residues. CDR1 and CDR2 from the germline V gene are SGHNT and YYREEE (reference sequence). The CDR3 protein is CASSREEGYYGYTF. The CDR3 bases are TGTGCCAGCAGCAGGGAAGAGGGCTACTATGGCTACACCTTC.

Concerning this clone: This sample also contains other DNA sequences that code for the same CDR3. This chain links TRBV6-5 with TRBJ1-1; D is possibly TRBD1 (6 bases). CDR1 is MNHEY and CDR2 is SVGAGI in the germline V gene. With 2 bases removed from V and 10 bases from J, the gap between germline ends came to 14 bases. There are 13 residues in the CDR3. The CDR3 region has the DNA TGTGCCAGCAGTTACCGGGACACCCCCGTAGCTTTCTTT. Translating it yields CASSYRDTPVAFF.

This rearrangement joins TRBV4-1 to TRBJ1-3, with 8 positions matching TRBD1. Germline values: CDR1 MGHRA, CDR2 YSYEKL. Unmatched junction bases numbered 10, after V lost 3 bases and J lost 12 bases. This CDR3 contains 14 residues. CDR3 sequence: CASSQGRQGKGIYF. CDR3 sequence (DNA): TGCGCCAGCAGCCAGGGGAGACAGGGGAAAGGCATATATTTT.

The chain combines TRBV13 with TRBJ1-5; perhaps TRBD1 as D (6 bases). V shed 5 bases and J shed 6 bases, with 17 bases lying between them. The CDR3 has 15 amino acids. Germline-derived CDR1 and CDR2 are PRHDT and FYEKMQ (reference sequence). In DNA form, the CDR3 reads TGTGCCAGCAGCCACGCCAGGGGTTTACCTCAGCCCCAGCATTTT. Its translation: CASSHARGLPQPQHF.

V and J are TRBV5-4 and TRBJ2-5; 8 bases map to TRBD2. Germline assignment: CDR1 SGHNT and CDR2 YYREEE (reference sequence). V lost 3 bases, J lost 1 base, and 5 bases stayed unmatched. CDR3 length equals 15 residues. DNA for the CDR3: TGTGCCAGCAGCTGGGGGGCGGGGGGCCAAGAGACCCAGTACTTC. Amino acids: CASSWGAGGQETQYF.

As concerns this clone: The sample contains more than one DNA sequence encoding this CDR3. This rearrangement joins TRBV6-6 to TRBJ2-1; the D is unclear. The CDR3 loop spans 12 amino acids. Germline V lookup: CDR1 MNHNY, CDR2 SVGAGI (reference sequence). Trimming removed 2 bases from V and 6 bases from J, with 5 bases in between. In nucleotides, the CDR3 is TGTGCCAGCAGTTACCTGAGCAATGAGCAGTTCTTC. Encoded protein: CASSYLSNEQFF.

The CDR3 sequence is CASSPALTNTGELFF. The CDR3 DNA sequence: TGTGCCAGCTCACCCGCGCTCACCAACACCGGGGAGCTGTTTTTT. The chain recombines TRBV18 with TRBJ2-2; no reliable D call. Germline CDR1 and CDR2: KGHSH and LQKENI. This CDR3 region has 15 residues. The V end lost 3 bases, the J end lost 2 bases, and 10 bases lay between the germline ends.

The rearrangement joins TRBV29-1 to TRBJ2-3, with D perhaps matching TRBD2 (6 bases). Germline values: CDR1 SQVTM, CDR2 ANQGSEA. V was trimmed by 4 bases and J by 3 bases, leaving 11 bases between them. CDR3 length equals 13 residues. The CDR3 DNA reads as TGCAGCGTTGTGAGAGGACTAACAGATACGCAGTATTTT. This sequence encodes CSVVRGLTDTQYF.

This sequence joins TRBV6-6 and TRBJ2-7; 7 nucleotides match TRBD1. V lost 7 bases to trimming and J lost 5 bases; unmatched junction nucleotides: 11. CDR3 length: 14 residues. Germline lookup yields CDR1 MNHNY and CDR2 SVGAGI (reference sequence). The CDR3 protein is CASKEGASDDEQYF. The CDR3, as DNA: TGTGCCAGCAAAGAGGGGGCGTCGGATGACGAGCAGTACTTC.

The rearrangement uses TRBV21-1 and TRBJ2-1; the DNA was not used to check the table's D call, TRBD1. TRBV21-1 is a pseudogene. The CDR3 sequence is 16 residues long. CDR3 loop: CASSKEGRPSYNEQFF. CDR3 DNA: TGTGCCAGCAGCAAAGAGGGGCGCCCCTCCTACAATGAGCAGTTCTTC.

J is TRBJ2-6 and V is TRBV4-1, with 8 bases matching TRBD1. V was pared by 4 bases and J by 1 base, with 6 bases of the junction left unmatched. The CDR3 has 17 residues. Per the germline V gene, CDR1 is MGHRA and CDR2 is YSYEKL. The CDR3 DNA reads TGCGCCAGCAGCCGTTGGACAGGGAGGTCTGGGGCCAACGTCCTGACTTTC. Encoded protein: CASSRWTGRSGANVLTF.

This chain uses TRBV7-6 with TRBJ2-3, with 10 nucleotides matching TRBD2. The V segment lost 4 bases and the J segment 3 bases; nucleotides outside the gene matches: 16. This CDR3 is built from 19 residues. Germline values: CDR1 SGHVS, CDR2 FNYEAQ. CDR3 sequence reads: CASSSQFGASGGLTDTQYF. The CDR3, as DNA: TGTGCCAGCAGCTCACAATTTGGGGCTAGCGGGGGACTAACAGATACGCAGTATTTT.

V usage is TRBV6-5 and J usage is TRBJ1-2; 11 positions agree with TRBD1. Germline V gives CDR1 MNHEY, CDR2 SVGAGI. Unmatched junction bases numbered 5, after V lost 4 bases and J lost 1 base. The length of the CDR3 is 16 residues. The CDR3 here is CASSLDRGHFNYGYTF. The CDR3 DNA follows: TGTGCCAGCAGTTTGGACAGGGGGCATTTTAACTATGGCTACACCTTC.

This chain links TRBV7-8 with TRBJ2-3, with D possibly being TRBD2 (7 bases). Germline V lookup: CDR1 SGHVS, CDR2 FQNEAQ. The CDR3 totals 15 residues. The germline V and J ends were trimmed by 5 bases and 6 bases, with 18 bases remaining between them. Written as DNA, the CDR3 is TGTGCCAGCAGCCTAGTGGGGGGGCCAGCGGATACGCAGTATTTT. Translation gives CASSLVGGPADTQYF.

J is TRBJ2-3 and V is TRBV29-1; D possibly corresponds to TRBD1 (5 bases). There are 14 residues in the CDR3. The germline V and J ends were trimmed by 5 bases and 4 bases, with 16 bases remaining between them. The germline V gene encodes CDR1 SQVTM and CDR2 ANQGSEA. The CDR3 DNA sequence: TGCAGCGTTAGTTGGGCGCAAGGGGCAGATACGCAGTATTTT. Its translation is CSVSWAQGADTQYF.

The gene calls are TRBV25-1 and TRBJ2-2; the D is unclear. CDR1 and CDR2 (germline): MGHDK, SYGVNS. Trimming removed 4 bases from V and 0 bases from J, with 12 bases in between. The CDR3 consists of 16 residues. DNA of the CDR3: TGTGCCAGCAGTGCGGCTCGCCGGGCGAACACCGGGGAGCTGTTTTTT. Translating it yields CASSAARRANTGELFF.

The CDR3 sequence is CASSTRQELSYEQYF. The CDR3 region has the DNA TGTGCCAGCAGCACACGACAGGAACTCTCCTACGAGCAGTACTTC. The chain has TRBV4-2 and TRBJ2-7, with D perhaps TRBD1 (6 bases). V was clipped by 5 bases and J by 0 bases, with 14 bases between them. There are 15 residues in the CDR3. Germline CDR1 is LGHNA and CDR2 is YNFKEQ.

The V call is TRBV20-1, the J call TRBJ1-5; a weak D match, TRBD1 (5 bases). Trimming left V 3 bases short and J 9 bases short, with 9 bases between. This CDR3 is built from 11 residues. In germline, CDR1 is DFQATT, CDR2 SNEGSKA (reference sequence). CDR3 residues: CSASRGAPQHF. CDR3 in DNA: TGCAGTGCTAGTAGGGGTGCGCCCCAGCATTTT.